The 8 T cell receptor beta chains given below trace back to one sample, sequenced in a study of early T cells in non-severe SARS-CoV-2 infection (dated by TCRdb to the early 2020s). Receptor libraries were prepared by 5' RACE. Instrument used: NextSeq 500. The raw public reads went through TCRdb reprocessing: fastp at Q25, MiXCR clone calling, in-frame beta chains kept. All rows with the same CDR3 protein become a single entry with the most common DNA and genes. The sample contains under 50,000 distinct CDR3 sequences, about 4.1% of them found a single time. The ten largest clones add up to roughly 6.4% of the sample. The specimen was whole blood. All receptors derive from an adult who was a healthcare worker with PCR-confirmed SARS-CoV-2 infection or an uninfected control (not recorded which).

This clonotype was seen many times. V is TRBV18 and J is TRBJ1-4; D is unclear. CDR1 and CDR2 from the germline V gene are KGHSH and LQKENI. This CDR3 region has 15 residues. With 1 base removed from V and 7 bases from J, the gap between germline ends came to 13 bases. The CDR3 is CASSPLPLGGEKLFF. DNA of the CDR3: TGTGCCAGCTCACCACTCCCCCTAGGAGGTGAAAAACTGTTTTTT.

Ten or more counts support this clonotype. This chain connects TRBV25-1 to TRBJ2-3, with a possible D match to TRBD2 (5 bases). The germline gives CDR1 MGHDK, CDR2 SYGVNS. The V end lost 7 bases, the J end lost 2 bases, and 10 bases lay between the germline ends. CDR3 length equals 13 residues. This CDR3 is CASIGGFTDTQYF. In DNA form, the CDR3 reads TGTGCCAGCATCGGAGGCTTCACAGATACGCAGTATTTT.

This clonotype came up a few times. The chain joins TRBV20-1 to TRBJ1-6, with TRBD1 matching 7 bases. The junction had 4 bases not matched to a gene; V was cut back by 6 bases and J by 5 bases. The CDR3 covers 13 residues. Germline loops: CDR1 DFQATT, CDR2 SNEGSKA (reference sequence). The CDR3 DNA reads as TGCAGTGCCTTGGACAGGCATAATTCACCCCTCCACTTT. This encodes CSALDRHNSPLHF.

Many counts were recorded for this clonotype. The genes are TRBV29-1 and TRBJ1-1; TRBD1 aligns across 8 bases. This CDR3 contains 13 residues. Germline V gene data show CDR1 as SQVTM and CDR2 as ANQGSEA. V was clipped by 5 bases and J by 4 bases; unmatched bases: 6. This CDR3 is CSVRVGQGTEAFF. The CDR3, as DNA: TGCAGCGTTCGAGTTGGACAGGGCACTGAAGCTTTCTTT.

The table lists this clonotype with a few counts. The V gene is TRBV7-9, the J gene TRBJ2-7; D call uncertain. This CDR3 is 13 amino acids long. Trimming pared 2 bases from V and 5 bases from J, leaving 10 bases between. Germline V gene lookup returns CDR1 SEHNR and CDR2 FQNEAQ (reference sequence). The CDR3 coding sequence is TGTGCCAGCAGCTTAAGGCTGGGCCACGAGCAGTACTTC. It specifies CASSLRLGHEQYF.

At least ten counts were recorded for this clonotype. The V call is TRBV18, the J call TRBJ2-1; D uncertain. The CDR3 is 14 residues long. The V and J ends lost 2 bases and 2 bases respectively, with 7 bases between them. Germline-derived CDR1 and CDR2 are KGHSH and LQKENI. The CDR3 reads CASSPSSPYNEQFF. The CDR3 region has the DNA TGTGCCAGCTCACCATCCTCCCCCTACAATGAGCAGTTCTTC.

This clonotype was seen many times. The chain recombines TRBV6-1 with TRBJ2-5; D is tentatively TRBD1 or TRBD2 (5 bases each). This CDR3 has 14 residues. Per germline, CDR1 MNHNS and CDR2 SASEGT. Trimming left V 3 bases short and J 1 base short, with 9 bases between. CDR3 amino acids: CASSDLGVQETQYF. The CDR3 bases are TGTGCCAGCAGTGACCTGGGGGTCCAAGAGACCCAGTACTTC.

This clonotype was detected ten times or more. V gene TRBV7-9 combines with J gene TRBJ2-1; D call uncertain. This CDR3 region has 15 residues. Germline-derived CDR1 and CDR2 are SEHNR and FQNEAQ (reference sequence). Trimming left V 2 bases short and J 1 base short, with 9 bases between. This CDR3 is CASSLIDASYNEQFF. CDR3 coding DNA: TGTGCCAGCAGCTTAATCGACGCTTCCTACAATGAGCAGTTCTTC.